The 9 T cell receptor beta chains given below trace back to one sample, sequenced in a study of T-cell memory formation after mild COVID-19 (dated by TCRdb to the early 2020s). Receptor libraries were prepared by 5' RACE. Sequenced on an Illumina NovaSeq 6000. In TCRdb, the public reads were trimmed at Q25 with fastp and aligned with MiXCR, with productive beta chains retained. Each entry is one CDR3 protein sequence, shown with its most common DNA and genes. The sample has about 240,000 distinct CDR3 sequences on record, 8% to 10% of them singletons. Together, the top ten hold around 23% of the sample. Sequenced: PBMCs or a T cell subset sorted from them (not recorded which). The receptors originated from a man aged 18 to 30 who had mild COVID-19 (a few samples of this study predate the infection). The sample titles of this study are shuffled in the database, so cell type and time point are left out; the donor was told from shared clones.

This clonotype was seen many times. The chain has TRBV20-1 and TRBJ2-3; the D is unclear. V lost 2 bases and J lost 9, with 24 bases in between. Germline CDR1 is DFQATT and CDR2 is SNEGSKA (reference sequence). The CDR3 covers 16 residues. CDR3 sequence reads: CSARSIHRVVEETQYF. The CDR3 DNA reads TGCAGTGCTAGATCCATACACCGGGTAGTTGAAGAAACGCAGTATTTT.

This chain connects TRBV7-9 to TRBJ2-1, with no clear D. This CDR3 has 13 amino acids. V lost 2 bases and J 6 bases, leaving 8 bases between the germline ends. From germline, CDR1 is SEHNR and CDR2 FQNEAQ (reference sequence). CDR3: CASSLLPSNEQFF. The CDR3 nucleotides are TGTGCCAGCAGCTTATTACCCAGCAATGAGCAGTTCTTC.

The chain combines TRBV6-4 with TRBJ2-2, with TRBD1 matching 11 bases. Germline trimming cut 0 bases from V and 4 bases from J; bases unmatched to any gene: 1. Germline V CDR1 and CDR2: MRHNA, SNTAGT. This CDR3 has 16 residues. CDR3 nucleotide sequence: TGTGCCAGCAGTGACTCGGGGACAGGGGGCACCGGGGAGCTGTTTTTT. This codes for CASSDSGTGGTGELFF.

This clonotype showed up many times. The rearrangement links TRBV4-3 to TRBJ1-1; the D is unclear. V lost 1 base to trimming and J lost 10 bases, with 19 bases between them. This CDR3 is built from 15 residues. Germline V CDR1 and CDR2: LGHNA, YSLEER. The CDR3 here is CASSQGASRTRGAFF. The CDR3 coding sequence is TGCGCCAGCAGCCAAGGGGCGTCACGAACCCGAGGAGCTTTCTTT.

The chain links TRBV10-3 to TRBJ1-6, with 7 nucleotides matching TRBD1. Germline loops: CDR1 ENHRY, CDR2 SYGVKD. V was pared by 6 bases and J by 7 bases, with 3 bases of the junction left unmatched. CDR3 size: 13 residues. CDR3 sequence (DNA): TGTGCCATCAGGGGACAGTTCAATTCACCCCTCCACTTT. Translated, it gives CAIRGQFNSPLHF.

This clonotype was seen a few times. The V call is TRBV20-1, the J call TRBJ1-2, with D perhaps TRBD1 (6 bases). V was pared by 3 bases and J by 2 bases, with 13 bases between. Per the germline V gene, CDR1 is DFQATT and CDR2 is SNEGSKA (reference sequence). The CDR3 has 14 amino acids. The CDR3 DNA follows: TGCAGTGCTAGGCCTTTAAGGGGGAACTATGGCTACACCTTC. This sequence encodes CSARPLRGNYGYTF.

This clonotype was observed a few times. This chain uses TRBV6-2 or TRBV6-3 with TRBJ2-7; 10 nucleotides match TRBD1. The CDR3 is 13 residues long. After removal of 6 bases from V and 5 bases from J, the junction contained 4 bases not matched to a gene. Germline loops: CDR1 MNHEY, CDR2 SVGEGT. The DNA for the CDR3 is TGTGCCAGCAGGCAGACAGGGGGCAACGAGCAGTACGTC. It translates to CASRQTGGNEQYV.

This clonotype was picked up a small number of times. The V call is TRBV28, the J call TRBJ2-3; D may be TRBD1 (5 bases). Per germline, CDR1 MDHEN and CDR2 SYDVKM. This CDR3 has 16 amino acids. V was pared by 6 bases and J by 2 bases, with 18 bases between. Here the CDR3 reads CASSAIPQGITDTQYF. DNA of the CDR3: TGTGCCAGCAGCGCAATCCCTCAGGGCATCACAGATACGCAGTATTTT.

CDR3 DNA sequence: TGTGCCAGCAGCCCCCCGTCGGGGAGGGGCTGGGGCTACACCTTC. It yields the protein CASSPPSGRGWGYTF. The chain recombines TRBV6-6 with TRBJ1-2, with D tentatively TRBD1 (5 bases). V was pared by 6 bases and J by 8 bases, with 22 bases between. The CDR3 is made up of 15 amino acids. CDR1 is MNHNY, CDR2 SVGAGI, per germline (reference sequence).